This T cell receptor beta chain was sequenced during a study of beta chain features in type 1 diabetes. Across the study: Cells sorted and examined across all samples totaled approximately 100,000,000.

cDNA synthesis used the whole RNA isolate, giving expressed TCRB sequences. Some clones are missing from TCRdb's copy, which holds only in-frame ones; the method was immunoSEQ multiplex PCR. Of under 500,000 clones in the sample, roughly 31% were seen once. Overall study findings and caveats: Overrepresentation of cells with high TCR expression could result from cDNA sequencing.

Comments on this clone: Its matching antigen is unknown.

Based on CD45RO/CCR7/CD25/CD127/CD95/CD27, CD4+ regulatory, stem cell-like memory, naive and central memory cells were sorted. The TCR sequence derives from a man between 18 and 29 years old in good health. Input material: naive CD4+ T cells from blood.

CDR3 loop: CASSPVQGVSYEQYF. The CDR3 nucleotides are TGTGCCAGCTCACCAGTACAGGGGGTATCCTACGAGCAGTACTTC. The chain is built from TRBV18 and TRBJ2-7, with 8 positions matching TRBD1. The germline CDR1 and CDR2 sequences are KGHSH and LQKENI. J was trimmed by 1 base and V by 2 bases; bases with no gene match: 4. This CDR3 is 15 amino acids long.